This entry lists 30 T cell receptor beta chains sequenced from one sample in a study of cytomegalovirus exposure and HLA in healthy donors. Primers: 60 Vbeta forward and 13 Jbeta reverse. Here immunoSEQ multiplex PCR was the method, and the copy in TCRdb shows in-frame clones only, minus some. The data hold around 250,000 clones, with 80% to 85% observed a single time. Sequencing was carried out using PBMCs. These receptors were collected from a woman aged 60-75 years in good health and CMV-seropositive.

As concerns this clone: The junction differs from germline at one of its ends, possibly a read error. This specimen includes other DNA sequences encoding the same CDR3. V is TRBV11-3 and J is TRBJ1-1; maybe TRBD1 (5 bases). The germline V gene has CDR1 SGHNT and CDR2 YENEEA. The CDR3 spans 16 residues. In DNA, the CDR3 is TGTGCCAGCAGCTTAGGGGGGGGAAATGAGAACACTGAAGCCTTCTTT. This translates into CASSLGGGNENTEAFF.

V gene TRBV19 combines with J gene TRBJ1-3; tentative D call: TRBD1 (5 bases). CDR1 and CDR2 from the germline V gene are LNHDA and SQIVND (reference sequence). V lost 4 bases, J lost 0 bases, and 22 bases lay in between. The CDR3 runs 19 residues. The CDR3 region has the DNA TGTGCCAGTAGTACCTCCGGGACTCCCGTCATCCGCTCTGGAAACACCATATATTTT. Amino acid sequence: CASSTSGTPVIRSGNTIYF. Complete variable domain (other parts from reference TRBV19 and TRBJ1-3): DGGITQSPKYLFRKEGQNVTLSCEQNLNHDAMYWYRQDPGQGLRLIYYSQIVNDFQKGDIAEGYSVSREKKESFPLTVTSAQKNPTAFYLCASSTSGTPVIRSGNTIYFGEGSWLTVV.

The gene calls are TRBV28 and TRBJ2-1; the match to TRBD1 covers 7 bases. The CDR3 consists of 16 residues. With 1 base clipped from V and 4 bases from J, the junction kept 7 bases outside the gene matches. From germline, CDR1 is MDHEN and CDR2 SYDVKM. CDR3 bases: TGTGCCAGCAGTTTATCAGGGGGTACCTCTTACAATGAGCAGTTCTTC. As protein: CASSLSGGTSYNEQFF.

The chain carries TRBV28 and TRBJ1-3, with D unclear. The CDR3 is 14 residues long. V lost 5 bases to trimming and J lost 0 bases, with 8 bases between them. Germline assignment: CDR1 MDHEN and CDR2 SYDVKM. This chain's CDR3 is CASSGDNSGNTIYF. CDR3 DNA sequence: TGTGCCAGCAGTGGCGACAACTCTGGAAACACCATATATTTT.

The chain links TRBV6-1 to TRBJ1-2; no clear D gene. Germline V CDR1 and CDR2: MNHNS, SASEGT. The CDR3 contains 12 residues. V lost 0 bases and J lost 8, with 7 bases in between. CDR3 amino acids: CASSEALRGYTF. The CDR3, as DNA: TGTGCCAGCAGTGAAGCGCTGAGGGGCTACACCTTC.

The V and J genes are TRBV10-3 and TRBJ1-5, with D unresolved. The germline CDR1 and CDR2 sequences are ENHRY and SYGVKD. This CDR3 has 13 amino acids. V shed 4 bases and J shed 0 bases, with 4 bases lying between them. The CDR3 DNA is TGTGCCATCAGTGTAGCTAGCAATCAGCCCCAGCATTTT. It codes for CAISVASNQPQHF.

V usage is TRBV5-6 and J usage is TRBJ2-1, with 9 bases identical to TRBD2. The CDR3 runs to 16 residues. J gave up 3 bases and V 0 bases, and 4 bases lay outside the gene matches. The germline CDR1 and CDR2 sequences are SGHDT and YYEEEE. The CDR3 is CASSLGASGDYNEQFF. The CDR3 coding sequence is TGTGCCAGCAGCTTGGGGGCTAGCGGGGACTACAATGAGCAGTTCTTC.

The sample holds a few counts of this clone. The sample contains more than one DNA sequence encoding this CDR3. This chain joins TRBV5-1 and TRBJ2-1; 7 positions agree with TRBD1. After removal of 0 bases from V and 2 bases from J, the junction contained 2 bases not matched to a gene. Germline V CDR1 and CDR2: SGHRS, YFSETQ. The CDR3 runs to 15 residues. The CDR3 nucleotides read TGCGCCAGCAGCTTGGGAGGGGGCACCTACAATGAGCAGTTCTTC. Translated, it gives CASSLGGGTYNEQFF.

The rearrangement links TRBV4-1 to TRBJ2-3, with a possible D match to TRBD1 (6 bases). The CDR3 is 16 amino acids. The germline gives CDR1 MGHRA, CDR2 YSYEKL. V was trimmed by 0 bases and J by 2 bases, leaving 12 bases between them. CDR3 DNA: TGCGCCAGCAGCCAAGAAGGGGGATTTAACACAGATACGCAGTATTTT. Translated, it gives CASSQEGGFNTDTQYF.

The chain uses TRBV5-6 and TRBJ1-5, with D possibly being TRBD1 (5 bases). Trimming removed 2 bases at V and 4 bases at J, with 10 bases between. This CDR3 contains 14 residues. The germline gives CDR1 SGHDT, CDR2 YYEEEE. The CDR3 protein is CASSLGVSNQPQHF. The CDR3 DNA is TGTGCCAGCAGCTTAGGGGTTTCGAATCAGCCCCAGCATTTT.

This clone was recorded a few times. The rearrangement joins TRBV9 to TRBJ2-7, with TRBD2 matching 10 bases. Germline lookup yields CDR1 SGDLS and CDR2 YYNGEE. This CDR3 contains 16 residues. J gave up 7 bases and V 2 bases, and 12 bases lay outside the gene matches. The CDR3 bases are TGTGCCAGCAGCGTGAGTGGGGGACTAGCGATAGGGGAGCAGTACTTC. Protein product: CASSVSGGLAIGEQYF.

This chain joins TRBV2 and TRBJ2-7; 14 bases map to TRBD2. The V segment lost 6 bases and the J segment 4 bases; nucleotides outside the gene matches: 2. CDR3 length equals 14 residues. Germline V CDR1 and CDR2: SNHLY, FYNNEI. The CDR3 coding sequence is TGTGCCAGCAGAAGGACTAGCGGGAGGTACGAGCAGTACTTC. It encodes CASRRTSGRYEQYF.

The chain combines TRBV5-1 with TRBJ2-3; the match to TRBD2 covers 7 bases. The germline V gene has CDR1 SGHRS and CDR2 YFSETQ. The CDR3 contains 14 residues. Unmatched junction bases numbered 2, after V lost 4 bases and J lost 0 bases. CDR3 loop: CASSREGSTDTQYF. The CDR3 DNA reads as TGCGCCAGCAGCAGGGAGGGAAGCACAGATACGCAGTATTTT. The full variable domain, its missing parts supplied by reference TRBV5-1 and TRBJ2-3, is KAGVTQTPRYLIKTRGQQVTLSCSPISGHRSVSWYQQTPGQGLQFLFEYFSETQRNKGNFPGRFSGRQFSNSRSEMNVSTLELGDSALYLCASSREGSTDTQYFGPGTRLTVL.

The chain has TRBV7-9 and TRBJ2-5, with TRBD2 identical over 14 bases. The CDR3 is made up of 15 amino acids. V lost 6 bases and J lost 7; bases outside the gene matches: 7. Germline-derived CDR1 and CDR2 are SEHNR and FQNEAQ (reference sequence). Here the CDR3 DNA reads TGTGCCAGCAGATGGGGACTAGCGGGAGAGGGGACCCAGTACTTC. This translates into CASRWGLAGEGTQYF.

The gene calls are TRBV28 and TRBJ2-7, with 7 bases matching TRBD1. Germline V CDR1 and CDR2: MDHEN, SYDVKM. Germline trimming cut 8 bases from V and 2 bases from J; bases unmatched to any gene: 9. The CDR3 runs to 14 residues. The CDR3 DNA reads as TGTGCCAGCTTGAGCCGGGACAGAGCCTACGAGCAGTACTTC. Its protein is CASLSRDRAYEQYF.

The chain combines TRBV6-6 with TRBJ2-5, with a possible D match to TRBD1 (5 bases). CDR1 is MNHNY and CDR2 is SVGAGI in the germline V gene (reference sequence). The CDR3 is 15 amino acids. V was clipped by 2 bases and J by 4 bases, with 14 bases between them. CDR3 in DNA: TGTGCCAGCAGTTACGCACTCCAGGGTCGAGAGACCCAGTACTTC. Translating gives CASSYALQGRETQYF.

CDR3: CASSHSTGRDYGYTF. In nucleotides, the CDR3 is TGTGCCAGCAGCCATTCGACAGGGCGGGACTATGGCTACACCTTC. The V and J genes are TRBV16 and TRBJ1-2, with 7 bases lining up with TRBD1. The CDR3 loop spans 15 amino acids. Losses at the gene ends were 3 bases for V and 3 bases for J; bases not matched to a gene: 7. Germline values: CDR1 KGHSY, CDR2 FQNENV.

This chain uses TRBV6-5 with TRBJ1-2; 9 bases line up with TRBD1. Trimming cost V 5 bases and J 8 bases; bases outside gene matches: 6. This CDR3 spans 13 amino acids. CDR1 is MNHEY and CDR2 is SVGAGI in the germline V gene. CDR3 nucleotide sequence: TGTGCCAGCAGTAAACAGGGGGCGCGGGGCTACACCTTC. This encodes CASSKQGARGYTF.

This clone has just a few counts. The chain employs TRBV5-1 and TRBJ1-2, with D unresolved. Trimming removed 4 bases from V and 5 bases from J, with 21 bases in between. This CDR3 has 16 residues. Germline CDR1 SGHRS, CDR2 YFSETQ. The chain's CDR3 is CASSPGWPSVSYGYTF. The CDR3 nucleotides are TGCGCCAGCAGCCCGGGATGGCCATCAGTTTCTTATGGCTACACCTTC.

The genes are TRBV19 and TRBJ1-1; 7 bases are shared with TRBD1. The V and J ends lost 11 bases and 4 bases, in that order; junction bases with no gene match: 7. The germline V gene has CDR1 LNHDA and CDR2 SQIVND (reference sequence). The CDR3 has 12 amino acids. The CDR3 DNA is TGTGCCTCCCGGGACAGTGGCACTGAAGCTTTCTTT. Protein sequence: CASRDSGTEAFF.

This clone occurred a few times. The gene calls are TRBV4-1 and TRBJ1-5, with D hard to call. The germline V gene has CDR1 MGHRA and CDR2 YSYEKL. CDR3 length: 15 residues. Trimming removed 0 bases from V and 7 bases from J, with 13 bases in between. CDR3 nucleotide sequence: TGCGCCAGCAGCCAAGACGAGGGTTACGGACAGCCCCAGCATTTT. It codes for CASSQDEGYGQPQHF.

V and J are TRBV10-1 and TRBJ2-7; 9 bases line up with TRBD1. This CDR3 comprises 15 residues. V lost 0 bases to trimming and J lost 2 bases; unmatched junction nucleotides: 2. CDR1 is WNHNN, CDR2 SYGVQD, per germline (reference sequence). The CDR3 spells CASSESTGGPYEQYF. CDR3 DNA sequence: TGCGCCAGCAGTGAGTCGACAGGGGGTCCCTACGAGCAGTACTTC.

Regarding this clone: The same CDR3 also results from other DNA sequences found in this sample. This chain uses TRBV9 with TRBJ2-1; no reliable D call. In germline, CDR1 is SGDLS, CDR2 YYNGEE. The germline V and J ends were trimmed by 0 bases and 6 bases, with 4 bases remaining between them. This CDR3 is 12 amino acids long. The DNA for the CDR3 is TGTGCCAGCAGCGTAGGTCTCAATGAGCAGTTCTTC. Encoded protein: CASSVGLNEQFF.

The chain combines TRBV18 with TRBJ2-4; D unclear. This CDR3 spans 16 amino acids. V was trimmed by 3 bases and J by 0 bases, leaving 12 bases between them. Germline CDR1 KGHSH, CDR2 LQKENI. For the CDR3, the DNA is TGTGCCAGCTCACCCGGCGGAGTCTTAGCCAAAAACATTCAGTACTTC. Its protein is CASSPGGVLAKNIQYF.

In DNA form, the CDR3 reads TGTGCCAGCAGTGCCGGACATTCCCAAGAGACCCAGTACTTC. It specifies CASSAGHSQETQYF. V and J are TRBV6-1 and TRBJ2-5, with D maybe TRBD1 (5 bases). Trimming took 4 bases from V and 1 from J, leaving 10 bases between them. This CDR3 is built from 14 residues. The germline CDR1 and CDR2 sequences are MNHNS and SASEGT.

This chain connects TRBV27 to TRBJ2-2; a possible D gene is TRBD1 (6 bases). This CDR3 is 13 amino acids long. The V and J ends lost 7 bases and 8 bases respectively, with 14 bases between them. CDR1 and CDR2 from the germline V gene are MNHEY and SMNVEV (reference sequence). CDR3 nucleotide sequence: TGTGCCAGCACCCGAAAGGGGGTGGGGGAGCTGTTTTTT. This codes for CASTRKGVGELFF.

The chain has TRBV10-3 and TRBJ1-1; possible D gene TRBD1, 5 bases. The CDR3 spans 13 residues. V was shortened by 3 bases and J by 3 bases, with 8 bases between the two germline ends. Germline V gives CDR1 ENHRY, CDR2 SYGVKD. The CDR3 coding sequence is TGTGCCATCAGTGAAGGGGTTTACACTGAAGCTTTCTTT. Protein sequence: CAISEGVYTEAFF.

The chain employs TRBV10-3 and TRBJ2-7; maybe TRBD1 (5 bases). Germline CDR1 ENHRY, CDR2 SYGVKD. The V end lost 8 bases, the J end lost 3 bases, and 17 bases lay between the germline ends. CDR3 length equals 14 residues. DNA for the CDR3: TGTGCCATCCTAGAGGACATAGTGCACTACGAGCAGTACTTC. It codes for CAILEDIVHYEQYF.

As regards this clone: The junction does not match germline at one end; this may be a read error. The chain is built from TRBV19 and TRBJ1-5, with a weak D call TRBD1 (5 bases). Germline CDR1 and CDR2: LNHDA and SQIVND (reference sequence). CDR3 length: 16 residues. This CDR3 is CASSKGVRTYNQPRHF. For the CDR3, the DNA is TGTGCCAGTAGTAAAGGGGTCCGAACCTACAATCAGCCCCGGCATTTT.

The rearrangement uses TRBV5-6 and TRBJ2-1, with 10 bases matching TRBD2. The CDR3 loop spans 16 amino acids. Trimming removed 2 bases from V and 4 bases from J; junction bases left unmatched: 6. Germline V CDR1 and CDR2: SGHDT, YYEEEE. CDR3 region: CASSFALLAGYNEQFF. The CDR3, as DNA: TGTGCCAGCAGCTTTGCTTTACTAGCGGGGTACAATGAGCAGTTCTTC.